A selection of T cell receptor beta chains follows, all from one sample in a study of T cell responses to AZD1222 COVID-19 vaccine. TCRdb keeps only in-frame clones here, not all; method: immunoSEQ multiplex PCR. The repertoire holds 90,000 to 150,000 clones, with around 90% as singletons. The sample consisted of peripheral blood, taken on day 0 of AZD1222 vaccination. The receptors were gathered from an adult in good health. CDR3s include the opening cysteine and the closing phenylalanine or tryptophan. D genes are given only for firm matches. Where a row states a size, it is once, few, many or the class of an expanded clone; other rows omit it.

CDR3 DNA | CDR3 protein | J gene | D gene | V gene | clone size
TGTGCCAGCAGCCCCAATAGCGGGGGCAATGAGCAGTTCTTC | CASSPNSGGNEQFF | TRBJ2-1 | TRBD2 | TRBV7-3 | NA
TGCGCCAGCAGCTTGGAGGGAGCCGAACATGGCTACACCTTC | CASSLEGAEHGYTF | TRBJ1-2 | NA | TRBV5-1 | NA
TGTGCCAGCAGTACGAGAGGACTTACCACAGATACGCAGTATTTT | CASSTRGLTTDTQYF | TRBJ2-3 | NA | TRBV21-1 | NA
TGCGCCAGCAGCTGGGGTGGTACCGGGGAGCTGTTTTTT | CASSWGGTGELFF | TRBJ2-2 | NA | TRBV5-1 | NA
TGTGCCAGCAGCTTACGACCTCACGGGGGTTCCGGCGAGCAGTACTTC | CASSLRPHGGSGEQYF | TRBJ2-7 | NA | TRBV5-6 | NA
TGTGCCAGCAGCCCGGCGGGGGAAAATGAGCAGTTCTTC | CASSPAGENEQFF | TRBJ2-1 | TRBD2 | TRBV4-2 | NA
TGCGCCAGCAGTGGTGTGAGGGGCTATGGCTACACCTTC | CASSGVRGYGYTF | TRBJ1-2 | NA | TRBV10-2 | NA
TGCGCCAGCAGCTTCTCAAGGGGGCAGGGATCACCCCTCCACTTT | CASSFSRGQGSPLHF | TRBJ1-6 | TRBD1 | TRBV5-1 | NA
TGTGCCAGCGGGTTACAAGGAGTAGCCAAAAACATTCAGTACTTC | CASGLQGVAKNIQYF | TRBJ2-4 | NA | TRBV2 | NA
TGCACCAGCAGCCGGGACAGGGAAGACGAGCAGTACTTC | CTSSRDREDEQYF | TRBJ2-7 | NA | TRBV1 | NA
TGTGCCAGCAGTTTAGCGGGGGGGTACGAGCAGTACTTC | CASSLAGGYEQYF | TRBJ2-7 | TRBD2 | TRBV12-3/TRBV12-4 | NA
TGTGCTAGTGGTTTGGTACTCCTCCGACTAGCGATGAGCTCCTACGAGCAGTACTTC | CASGLVLLRLAMSSYEQYF | TRBJ2-7 | TRBD2 | TRBV12-5 | NA
TGTGCCAGCACCCCGGGACAGCTCAACACCGGGGAGCTGTTTTTT | CASTPGQLNTGELFF | TRBJ2-2 | TRBD1 | TRBV28 | NA
TGCAGCGATTACAGGGGATTTGTCACTGAAGCTTTCTTT | CSDYRGFVTEAFF | TRBJ1-1 | TRBD1 | TRBV29-1 | NA
TGTGCCAGCACCGGAGGCGCGGGGGTTCACTACGAGCAGTACTTC | CASTGGAGVHYEQYF | TRBJ2-7 | TRBD2 | TRBV7-8 | NA
TGTGCCAGCAACAGGTTGGGGGACCTGGCCTATGGCTACACCTTC | CASNRLGDLAYGYTF | TRBJ1-2 | NA | TRBV7-9 | NA
TGTGCCACAAGACCCAGCGTCGGGGAAAAACTGTTTTTT | CATRPSVGEKLFF | TRBJ1-4 | NA | TRBV6-5 | NA
TGTGCCAGCAGCGGAAGTCTGGGAGCTTTCTTT | CASSGSLGAFF | TRBJ1-1 | NA | TRBV9 | once
TGTGCCTGGAGTGGGACAGGGAGCTCCTATAATTCACCCCTCCACTTT | CAWSGTGSSYNSPLHF | TRBJ1-6 | TRBD1 | TRBV30 | NA
TGTGCCTGGAGTGTTGGCAGGGCCTACGAGCAGTACTTC | CAWSVGRAYEQYF | TRBJ2-7 | NA | TRBV30 | NA
TGTGCCACCAGTGATTTGTCCAGGGGGCAAGGAGATACGCAGTATTTT | CATSDLSRGQGDTQYF | TRBJ2-3 | TRBD1 | TRBV24-1 | NA
TGTGCCAGCAGGCACCGGGACCGCTCGGCTGATGGCTACACCTTC | CASRHRDRSADGYTF | TRBJ1-2 | NA | TRBV5-5 | NA
TGTGCCACCAGCAGAGATCGGGGACAGGGGTTTGGGTATGGCTACACCTTC | CATSRDRGQGFGYGYTF | TRBJ1-2 | TRBD1 | TRBV15 | NA
TGTGCCAGCGGAACAGGGAATCAGCCCCAGCATTTT | CASGTGNQPQHF | TRBJ1-5 | NA | TRBV27 | NA
TGTGCCAGCAGCTCTAGCGGGAGTTTCTACGAGCAGTACTTC | CASSSSGSFYEQYF | TRBJ2-7 | TRBD2 | TRBV7-6 | NA
TGTGCCAGCAGCCCCAGCCCCTACGGCGATGAGCAGTTCTTC | CASSPSPYGDEQFF | TRBJ2-1 | NA | TRBV7-3 | once
TGTGCCAGCAGCTTACATCCCGGGAGAGGAACCGGGGAGCTGTTTTTT | CASSLHPGRGTGELFF | TRBJ2-2 | NA | TRBV7-2 | NA
TGTGCCAGCATCGTTCAGGGGGGCGGTCAGCCCCAGCATTTT | CASIVQGGGQPQHF | TRBJ1-5 | TRBD1 | TRBV6-5 | NA
TGTGCCAGCTCACCACCGGGACAGGTCCACGAACTAGCCAAAAACATTCAGTACTTC | CASSPPGQVHELAKNIQYF | TRBJ2-4 | TRBD1 | TRBV18 | NA
TGTGCCAGCAGCTTGGTAGGGCGGGGAGTCCACAATGAGCAGTTCTTC | CASSLVGRGVHNEQFF | TRBJ2-1 | NA | TRBV5-4 | NA
TGTGCCAGCAGCTGGCCTCCAGGGCAGGACTATGGCTACACCTTC | CASSWPPGQDYGYTF | TRBJ1-2 | NA | TRBV5-4 | NA
TGCGCCAGCAGCGAGCGGGCGCGGGGCACTGAAGCTTTCTTT | CASSERARGTEAFF | TRBJ1-1 | NA | TRBV5-1 | NA
TGTGCCAGCAGCCTAGACAGGGGGAATTCACCCCTCCACTTT | CASSLDRGNSPLHF | TRBJ1-6 | TRBD1 | TRBV7-9 | NA
TGTGCCAGCAGCTCGGTGGGTCTCTGCACCTTC | CASSSVGLCTF | TRBJ1-2 | NA | TRBV5-6 | NA
TGTGCCAGCAGTGAAGTCCAGAACACTGAAGCTTTCTTT | CASSEVQNTEAFF | TRBJ1-1 | NA | TRBV6-1 | NA
TGTGCCAGCAGCCATCGGACTAGCGGAGAAACAGATACGCAGTATTTT | CASSHRTSGETDTQYF | TRBJ2-3 | TRBD2 | TRBV11-2 | NA
TGTGCCAGCAGCTTAGAATTCTCCGGGGAGCTGTTTTTT | CASSLEFSGELFF | TRBJ2-2 | NA | TRBV11-3 | NA
TGTGCCAGCAGCCCAAAGGTATATTCGCTTCGGTTCACTGAAGCTTTCTTT | CASSPKVYSLRFTEAFF | TRBJ1-1 | NA | TRBV4-2 | NA
TGTGCCACCAGCAGAGATCTCTGGGACATGTCCTACGAGCAGTACTTC | CATSRDLWDMSYEQYF | TRBJ2-7 | NA | TRBV15 | NA
TGTGCCTGGAGGGGACATGCGAGGGGGGATACGCAGTATTTT | CAWRGHARGDTQYF | TRBJ2-3 | NA | TRBV30 | NA
TGTGCCAGCAGCTTGTCAGGTTTGATTACCGGGACTTTCTTT | CASSLSGLITGTFF | TRBJ1-1 | NA | TRBV5-8 | NA
TGCGCCAGCAGCGGGAGGACAGATTCCACAACTCCCTACGAGCAGTACTTC | CASSGRTDSTTPYEQYF | TRBJ2-7 | NA | TRBV5-1 | NA
TGTGCCAGTAGTTCGTATCCCAATGAGCAGTTCTTC | CASSSYPNEQFF | TRBJ2-1 | NA | TRBV19 | NA
TGTGCCAGCAGCTTGGATCTAGGACAGGTCACTGAAGCTTTCTTT | CASSLDLGQVTEAFF | TRBJ1-1 | TRBD1 | TRBV5-4 | NA
TGTGCCAGCAGTAGGGGTGACAGGGGGTATGGCTACACCTTC | CASSRGDRGYGYTF | TRBJ1-2 | TRBD1 | TRBV6-5 | few
TGTGCCAGCAGCCGGGGGACAGAAAATCAGCCCCAGCATTTT | CASSRGTENQPQHF | TRBJ1-5 | TRBD1 | TRBV3-1/TRBV3-2 | NA
TGTGCCAGCAGCTTAGGAGTAAATCAGCCCCAGCATTTT | CASSLGVNQPQHF | TRBJ1-5 | NA | TRBV7-3 | once
TGTGCCAGTAGTATGCCAGGAAACACTGAAGCTTTCTTT | CASSMPGNTEAFF | TRBJ1-1 | NA | TRBV19 | NA
TGTGCCAGCTCACTCACTTGGACAGGGACGAATGAAAAACTGTTTTTT | CASSLTWTGTNEKLFF | TRBJ1-4 | TRBD1 | TRBV18 | NA
TGTGCCAGCAGTGGCCTTACAGGGATCTCTGGAAACACCATATATTTT | CASSGLTGISGNTIYF | TRBJ1-3 | NA | TRBV6-1 | NA
TGTGCCAGCAGACCCCAGCAGGGGCACAACTATGGCTACACCTTC | CASRPQQGHNYGYTF | TRBJ1-2 | NA | TRBV6-5 | NA
TGCGCCAGCAGCTCCGGACAGGTAAACTTCATGAACACTGAAGCTTTCTTT | CASSSGQVNFMNTEAFF | TRBJ1-1 | TRBD1 | TRBV5-1 | NA
TGTGCCAGCAGTGAAAGGCCATCCTACGAGCAGTACTTC | CASSERPSYEQYF | TRBJ2-7 | NA | TRBV6-1 | NA
TGTGCCAGCAGCTCGGGGACAGCGAACACTGAAGCTTTCTTT | CASSSGTANTEAFF | TRBJ1-1 | TRBD1 | TRBV7-3 | NA
TGTGCCAGCAGTTACTCATCGGGCTCTGGAAACACCATATATTTT | CASSYSSGSGNTIYF | TRBJ1-3 | NA | TRBV6-5 | once
TGTGCCAGCAGCCCACACCCCCTGGGGGCCTACGAGCAGTACTTC | CASSPHPLGAYEQYF | TRBJ2-7 | NA | TRBV9 | NA
TGTGCCAGCGGACGCGCAGGGGACTATGGCTACACCTTC | CASGRAGDYGYTF | TRBJ1-2 | NA | TRBV6-5 | few
TGTGCCAGCAGTTCCCTACTCAGGGGTCGTAACAATGAGCAGTTCTTC | CASSSLLRGRNNEQFF | TRBJ2-1 | NA | TRBV27 | NA
TGTGCCACCAGCAGAGGTTTGGGGGTTGAGTATCAGCCCCAGCATTTT | CATSRGLGVEYQPQHF | TRBJ1-5 | NA | TRBV15 | NA